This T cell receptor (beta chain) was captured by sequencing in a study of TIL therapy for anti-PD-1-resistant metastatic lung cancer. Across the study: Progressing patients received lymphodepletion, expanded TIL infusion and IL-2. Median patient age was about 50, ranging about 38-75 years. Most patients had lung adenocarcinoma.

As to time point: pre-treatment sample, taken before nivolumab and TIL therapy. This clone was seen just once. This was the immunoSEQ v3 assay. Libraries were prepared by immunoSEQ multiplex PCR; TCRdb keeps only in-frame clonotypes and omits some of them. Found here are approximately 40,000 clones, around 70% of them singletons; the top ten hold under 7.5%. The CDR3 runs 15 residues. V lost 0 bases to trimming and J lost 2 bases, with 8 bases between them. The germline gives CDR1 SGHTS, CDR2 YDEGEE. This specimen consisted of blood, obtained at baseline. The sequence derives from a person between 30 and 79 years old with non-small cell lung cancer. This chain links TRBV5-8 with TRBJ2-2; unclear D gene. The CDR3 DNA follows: TGTGCCAGCAGCTTGGGCAGGCTAAACACCGGGGAGCTGTTTTTT. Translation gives CASSLGRLNTGELFF.